Below are 25 T cell receptor beta chains sequenced from a single sample in a study of PD-1 blockade in classical Hodgkin lymphoma. Time point given: cycle 4 day 1 (C4D1), after 6 weeks of nivolumab. No patient escaped relapse after autologous stem cell transplantation, and brentuximab vedotin exposure varied. Here immunoSEQ multiplex PCR was the method, and the copy in TCRdb shows in-frame clones only, minus some. The sample includes about 24,000 clones, around 84% of them seen just once. This material consisted of peripheral blood mononuclear cells (PBMCs), taken before the fourth cycle of nivolumab. The receptors originated from a human donor with classical Hodgkin lymphoma.

The V call is TRBV9, the J call TRBJ1-1, with 7 bases identical to TRBD1. Per germline, CDR1 SGDLS and CDR2 YYNGEE. The ends lost 2 bases at V and 3 bases at J; junction bases unmatched: 7. This CDR3 region has 15 residues. Here the CDR3 reads CASSVRGGLDTEAFF. As DNA, the CDR3 is TGTGCCAGCAGCGTCAGGGGGGGCTTGGACACTGAAGCTTTCTTT.

The chain links TRBV7-3 to TRBJ2-3; 8 nucleotides line up with TRBD2. The V and J ends lost 5 bases and 0 bases, in that order; junction bases with no gene match: 4. CDR1 is SGHTA, CDR2 FQGTGA, per germline. This CDR3 region has 15 residues. For the CDR3, the DNA is TGTGCCAGCAGCGTCACTAGCGGTAGCACAGATACGCAGTATTTT. Its translation is CASSVTSGSTDTQYF.

The gene calls are TRBV7-2 and TRBJ2-7, with no clear D. The germline V and J ends were trimmed by 5 bases and 3 bases, with 8 bases remaining between them. The germline V gene encodes CDR1 SGHTA and CDR2 FQGNSA. The CDR3 runs 12 residues. Written as DNA, the CDR3 is TGTGCCAGCAGCGGTGAGTTCTACGAGCAGTACTTC. Translating gives CASSGEFYEQYF.

V gene TRBV6-5 combines with J gene TRBJ1-5; D not resolved. V was pared by 0 bases and J by 1 base, with 7 bases between. Germline V gives CDR1 MNHEY, CDR2 SVGAGI. The CDR3 is made up of 15 amino acids. CDR3 nucleotide sequence: TGTGCCAGCAGTTACTCGGGAATCAGCAATCAGCCCCAGCATTTT. The encoded protein is CASSYSGISNQPQHF.

The rearrangement joins TRBV27 to TRBJ1-5, with 9 bases identical to TRBD1. The CDR3 runs 15 residues. V shed 2 bases and J 7 bases; nucleotides not matched to a gene: 6. Germline V gene lookup returns CDR1 MNHEY and CDR2 SMNVEV (reference sequence). This CDR3 reads CASSLTGTGPQPQHF. CDR3 DNA: TGTGCCAGCAGTTTAACCGGGACAGGGCCGCAGCCCCAGCATTTT.

The genes are TRBV4-2 and TRBJ2-6; D is ambiguous. CDR3 size: 17 residues. Germline V gene data show CDR1 as LGHNA and CDR2 as YNFKEQ. V lost 0 bases and J lost 1, with 10 bases in between. CDR3 DNA: TGTGCCAGCAGCCAAGATGCGACCGTGTCTGGGGCCAACGTCCTGACTTTC. This codes for CASSQDATVSGANVLTF.

The chain uses TRBV4-1 and TRBJ2-1, with D perhaps being TRBD1 or TRBD2 (5 bases each). The V and J ends lost 2 bases and 2 bases respectively, with 13 bases between them. CDR3 length: 16 amino acids. Germline CDR1 is MGHRA and CDR2 is YSYEKL. The CDR3 coding sequence is TGCGCCAGCAGCCAATGGGGCGGGCCCCCCTACAATGAGCAGTTCTTC. Its protein is CASSQWGGPPYNEQFF.

This clone came up once. This rearrangement joins TRBV9 to TRBJ1-1; D is ambiguous. V lost 0 bases and J 0 bases, leaving 6 bases between the germline ends. The CDR3 has 14 residues. CDR1 SGDLS and CDR2 YYNGEE come from the germline V gene. CDR3 in amino acids: CASSVGLLNTEAFF. In DNA, the CDR3 is TGTGCCAGCAGCGTAGGACTTTTGAACACTGAAGCTTTCTTT.

The V call is TRBV7-9, the J call TRBJ2-2, with D hard to call. This CDR3 is built from 14 residues. CDR1 is SEHNR, CDR2 FQNEAQ, per germline (reference sequence). The V and J ends lost 1 base and 3 bases respectively, with 6 bases between them. This chain's CDR3 is CASSLERDTGELFF. The CDR3 DNA is TGTGCCAGCAGCTTAGAAAGGGACACCGGGGAGCTGTTTTTT.

V usage is TRBV6-4 and J usage is TRBJ1-2, with D perhaps matching TRBD1 (5 bases). CDR1 is MRHNA, CDR2 SNTAGT, per germline. The V end was cut by 5 bases, the J end by 2 bases, with 15 bases between. The CDR3 has 15 residues. In DNA, the CDR3 is TGTGCCAGCAGTCGTAATTCCGGGGGGAACTATGGCTACACCTTC. Translated: CASSRNSGGNYGYTF.

V is TRBV6-5 and J is TRBJ2-3; 7 bases are shared with TRBD2. The V and J ends lost 0 bases and 2 bases, in that order; junction bases with no gene match: 2. The CDR3 sequence is 15 residues long. Germline loops: CDR1 MNHEY, CDR2 SVGAGI. Here the CDR3 DNA reads TGTGCCAGCAGTTACTCAGCGGGAATCACAGATACGCAGTATTTT. Protein sequence: CASSYSAGITDTQYF.

This clone was seen a single time. The chain has TRBV9 and TRBJ2-3; 7 positions agree with TRBD2. The length of the CDR3 is 16 residues. Germline V CDR1 and CDR2: SGDLS, YYNGEE. The V segment lost 0 bases and the J segment 5 bases; nucleotides outside the gene matches: 9. The CDR3 reads CASSVDGAGREDTQYF. In nucleotides, the CDR3 is TGTGCCAGCAGCGTAGATGGGGCGGGGAGGGAAGATACGCAGTATTTT. The whole variable domain, filled in from reference TRBV9 and TRBJ2-3, reads DSGVTQTPKHLITATGQRVTLRCSPRSGDLSVYWYQQSLDQGLQFLIQYYNGEERAKGNILERFSAQQFPDLHSELNLSSLELGDSALYFCASSVDGAGREDTQYFGPGTRLTVL.

The rearrangement uses TRBV18 and TRBJ2-3; 7 nucleotides line up with TRBD1. The V and J ends lost 2 bases and 2 bases, in that order; junction bases with no gene match: 4. The CDR3 is made up of 15 amino acids. The V gene's germline CDR1 is KGHSH and CDR2 LQKENI. Here the CDR3 reads CASSPKDRTTDTQYF. The CDR3 nucleotides read TGTGCCAGCTCACCAAAGGACAGGACCACAGATACGCAGTATTTT. Full variable domain (remainder filled in from reference TRBV18 and TRBJ2-3): NAGVMQNPRHLVRRRGQEARLRCSPMKGHSHVYWYRQLPEEGLKFMVYLQKENIIDESGMPKERFSAEFPKEGPSILRIQQVVRGDSAAYFCASSPKDRTTDTQYFGPGTRLTVL.

The rearrangement links TRBV28 to TRBJ2-3; D remains unclear. V lost 2 bases to trimming and J lost 0 bases, with 6 bases between them. The CDR3 spans 14 residues. The V gene's germline CDR1 is MDHEN and CDR2 SYDVKM. In nucleotides, the CDR3 is TGTGCCAGCAGTTTAGAACAAAGCACAGATACGCAGTATTTT. This sequence encodes CASSLEQSTDTQYF.

V usage is TRBV25-1 and J usage is TRBJ2-7; tentatively, D is TRBD1 (5 bases). The CDR3 is 14 residues long. The germline gives CDR1 MGHDK, CDR2 SYGVNS. Trimming removed 4 bases from V and 4 bases from J, with 14 bases in between. The CDR3 sequence: CASSGLTGQYEQYF. The DNA of the CDR3 is TGTGCCAGCAGTGGCCTCACAGGTCAATACGAGCAGTACTTC.

DNA of the CDR3: TGTGCCAGCAGTTTGCGGAGCGGGAGGAGGGAGACCCAGTACTTC. It specifies CASSLRSGRRETQYF. The rearrangement links TRBV28 to TRBJ2-5; 9 bases fit TRBD2. Germline V gene data show CDR1 as MDHEN and CDR2 as SYDVKM. V was pared by 3 bases and J by 5 bases, with 7 bases of the junction left unmatched. The CDR3 consists of 15 residues.

V is TRBV4-1 and J is TRBJ1-1; no reliable D call. CDR3 length: 13 residues. Germline CDR1 and CDR2: MGHRA and YSYEKL. The V gene lost 2 bases and the J gene lost 4 bases, with 8 bases spanning the gap. The CDR3: CASSQREGTEAFF. The CDR3 nucleotides are TGCGCCAGCAGCCAAAGGGAGGGCACTGAAGCTTTCTTT.

The chain couples TRBV6-1 to TRBJ1-2, with TRBD1 identical over 7 bases. Germline CDR1 and CDR2: MNHNS and SASEGT. V lost 3 bases, J lost 6 bases, and 7 bases stayed unmatched. This CDR3 has 14 amino acids. In nucleotides, the CDR3 is TGTGCCAGCAGTGACAGGGGGTTGGGGCATGGCTACACCTTC. This sequence encodes CASSDRGLGHGYTF.

This clone was seen more than once but under ten times. The V gene is TRBV6-5, the J gene TRBJ2-6; D unclear. Looked up from germline, CDR1 is MNHEY and CDR2 is SVGAGI. Trimming removed 0 bases at V and 3 bases at J, with 0 bases between. The CDR3 runs to 13 residues. DNA for the CDR3: TGTGCCAGCAGTTACTCTGGGGCCAACGTCCTGACTTTC. Its protein is CASSYSGANVLTF.

This chain connects TRBV20-1 to TRBJ2-3, with D hard to call. V was pared by 3 bases and J by 6 bases, with 7 bases between. The germline V gene encodes CDR1 DFQATT and CDR2 SNEGSKA (reference sequence). This CDR3 has 11 amino acids. The CDR3 sequence is CSASQVDTQYF. The CDR3 coding sequence is TGCAGTGCTAGCCAAGTGGATACGCAGTATTTT.

The chain combines TRBV5-6 with TRBJ2-1, with TRBD2 matching 8 bases. Germline-derived CDR1 and CDR2 are SGHDT and YYEEEE. With V trimmed by 3 bases and J by 5 bases, 13 bases remained unmatched. This CDR3 has 17 amino acids. CDR3 loop: CASSSSTGSGRNNEQFF. The CDR3 DNA is TGTGCCAGCAGCTCTTCGACTGGCAGCGGGAGAAACAATGAGCAGTTCTTC.

The chain employs TRBV4-2 and TRBJ2-7, with 7 bases identical to TRBD1. Trimming cost V 6 bases and J 7 bases; bases outside gene matches: 15. CDR3 length: 15 amino acids. Germline values: CDR1 LGHNA, CDR2 YNFKEQ. The CDR3: CASSRDSLLYGEQYF. CDR3 DNA sequence: TGTGCCAGCAGTCGGGACAGCCTCCTTTACGGGGAGCAGTACTTC.

The V and J genes are TRBV27 and TRBJ2-1, with 9 bases matching TRBD2. V lost 2 bases and J lost 5; bases outside the gene matches: 1. Germline V lookup: CDR1 MNHEY, CDR2 SMNVEV (reference sequence). The CDR3 runs to 14 residues. CDR3 protein: CASSLGTSNNEQFF. CDR3 in DNA: TGTGCCAGCAGTTTAGGGACTAGCAACAATGAGCAGTTCTTC.

J is TRBJ2-1 and V is TRBV7-9, with D perhaps TRBD1 (6 bases). V lost 6 bases and J lost 6, with 24 bases in between. There are 17 residues in the CDR3. Germline CDR1 reads SEHNR; CDR2 reads FQNEAQ (reference sequence). The CDR3 DNA reads as TGTGCCAGCAGTAAGTACCGGGACAACTCCAATTTCAATGAGCAGTTCTTC. This sequence encodes CASSKYRDNSNFNEQFF.

For this clone: At one end the junction does not follow the germline gene, possibly because of a read error. The chain couples TRBV20-1 to TRBJ2-7; D uncertain. The CDR3 covers 11 residues. Looked up from germline, CDR1 is DFQATT and CDR2 is SNEGSKA (reference sequence). The CDR3 is CSARRDPMLVF. The CDR3 bases are TGCAGTGCTAGAAGAGACCCGATGCTAGTCTTC.